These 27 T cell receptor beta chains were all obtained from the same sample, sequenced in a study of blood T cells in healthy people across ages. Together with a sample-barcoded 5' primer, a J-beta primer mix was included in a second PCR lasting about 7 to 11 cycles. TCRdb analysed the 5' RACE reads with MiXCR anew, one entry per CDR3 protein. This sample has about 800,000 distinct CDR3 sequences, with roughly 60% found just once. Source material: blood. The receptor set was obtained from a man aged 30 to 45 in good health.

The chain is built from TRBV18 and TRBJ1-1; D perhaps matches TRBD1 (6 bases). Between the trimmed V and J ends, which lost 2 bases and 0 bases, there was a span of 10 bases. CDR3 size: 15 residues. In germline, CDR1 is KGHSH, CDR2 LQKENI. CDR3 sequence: CASSPTEGVNTEAFF. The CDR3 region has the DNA TGTGCCAGCTCACCAACCGAGGGGGTGAACACTGAAGCTTTCTTT.

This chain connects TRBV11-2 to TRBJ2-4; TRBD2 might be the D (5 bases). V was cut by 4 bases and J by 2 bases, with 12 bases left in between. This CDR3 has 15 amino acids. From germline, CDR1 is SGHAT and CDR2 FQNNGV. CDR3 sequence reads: CASSSMRVTKNIQYF. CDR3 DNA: TGTGCCAGCAGCTCGATGAGGGTGACCAAAAACATTCAGTACTTC.

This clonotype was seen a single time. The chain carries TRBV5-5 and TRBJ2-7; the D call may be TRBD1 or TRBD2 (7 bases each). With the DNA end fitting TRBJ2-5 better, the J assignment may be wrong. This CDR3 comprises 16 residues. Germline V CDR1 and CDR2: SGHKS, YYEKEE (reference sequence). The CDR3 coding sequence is TGTGCCAGCAGCTTGTCTCGACAGGGAGGGGGAGAGACCCAGTACTTC. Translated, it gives CASSLSRQGGGETQYF.

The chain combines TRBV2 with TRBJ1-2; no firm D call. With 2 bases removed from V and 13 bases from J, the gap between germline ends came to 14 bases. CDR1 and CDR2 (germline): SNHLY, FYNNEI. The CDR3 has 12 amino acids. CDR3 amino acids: CASSEILRFLTF. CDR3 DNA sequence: TGTGCCAGCAGTGAAATTTTAAGGTTTCTCACCTTC. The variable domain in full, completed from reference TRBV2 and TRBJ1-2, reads EPEVTQTPSHQVTQMGQEVILRCVPISNHLYFYWYRQILGQKVEFLVSFYNNEISEKSEIFDDQFSVERPDGSNFTLKIRSTKLEDSAMYFCASSEILRFLTFGSGTRLTVV.

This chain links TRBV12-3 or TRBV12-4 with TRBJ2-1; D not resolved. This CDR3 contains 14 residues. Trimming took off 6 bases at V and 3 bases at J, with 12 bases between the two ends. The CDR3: CASRASSSYNEQFF. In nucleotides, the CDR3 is TGTGCCAGCAGGGCTAGTTCGAGCTACAATGAGCAGTTCTTC.

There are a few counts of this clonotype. CDR3 sequence reads: CASSLGLVTYNEQFF. The CDR3 coding sequence is TGTGCCAGCAGCTTAGGTCTGGTTACCTACAATGAGCAGTTCTTC. The genes are TRBV7-6 and TRBJ2-1; D ambiguous. The germline CDR1 and CDR2 sequences are SGHVS and FNYEAQ. Trimming cost V 1 base and J 2 bases, with 9 bases left between them. The CDR3 consists of 15 residues.

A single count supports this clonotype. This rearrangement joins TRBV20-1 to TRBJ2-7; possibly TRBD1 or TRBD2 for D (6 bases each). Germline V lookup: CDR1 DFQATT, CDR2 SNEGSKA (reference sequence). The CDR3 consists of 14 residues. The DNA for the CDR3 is TGCAGGGAGCCTAAAGGGGGAGGTTTTTACGAGCAGTACTTC. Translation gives CREPKGGGFYEQYF.

The CDR3 DNA reads TGTGCCAGCAGCCAAGATAGGACAGAGTCCTACGAGCAGTACTTC. This sequence encodes CASSQDRTESYEQYF. The rearrangement joins TRBV4-2 to TRBJ2-1, with D possibly matching TRBD1 (6 bases). The DNA matches TRBJ2-7 better at its end, which makes the J call doubtful. The germline CDR1 and CDR2 sequences are LGHNA and YNFKEQ. The CDR3 is made up of 15 amino acids.

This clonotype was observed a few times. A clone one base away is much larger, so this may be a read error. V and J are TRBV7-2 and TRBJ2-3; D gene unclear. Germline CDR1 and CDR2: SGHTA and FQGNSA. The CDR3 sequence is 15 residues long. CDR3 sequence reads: CAGSSWVGSTDTQYF. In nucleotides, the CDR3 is TGTGCCGGCAGCTCGTGGGTAGGAAGCACAGATACGCAGTATTTT.

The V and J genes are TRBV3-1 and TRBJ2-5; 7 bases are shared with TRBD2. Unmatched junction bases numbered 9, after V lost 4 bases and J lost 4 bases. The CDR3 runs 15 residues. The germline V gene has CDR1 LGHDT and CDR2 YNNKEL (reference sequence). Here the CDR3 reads CASSLLAGPRETQYF. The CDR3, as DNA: TGTGCCAGCAGCCTCTTAGCGGGCCCTCGAGAGACCCAGTACTTC.

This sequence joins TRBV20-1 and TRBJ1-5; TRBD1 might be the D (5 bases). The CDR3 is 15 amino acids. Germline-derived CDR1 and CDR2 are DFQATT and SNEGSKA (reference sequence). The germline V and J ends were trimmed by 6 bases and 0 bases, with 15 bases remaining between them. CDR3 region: CSAAGQEYSNQPQHF. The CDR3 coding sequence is TGCAGTGCGGCCGGACAAGAATATAGCAATCAGCCCCAGCATTTT.

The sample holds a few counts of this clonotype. The CDR3 sequence: CSARPGLAGETQYF. As DNA, the CDR3 is TGCAGTGCTAGACCGGGACTAGCGGGAGAGACCCAGTACTTC. The chain uses TRBV20-1 and TRBJ2-5; 12 nucleotides align to TRBD2. The V and J ends lost 2 bases and 4 bases, in that order; junction bases with no gene match: 2. The germline CDR1 and CDR2 sequences are DFQATT and SNEGSKA (reference sequence). This CDR3 is 14 amino acids long.

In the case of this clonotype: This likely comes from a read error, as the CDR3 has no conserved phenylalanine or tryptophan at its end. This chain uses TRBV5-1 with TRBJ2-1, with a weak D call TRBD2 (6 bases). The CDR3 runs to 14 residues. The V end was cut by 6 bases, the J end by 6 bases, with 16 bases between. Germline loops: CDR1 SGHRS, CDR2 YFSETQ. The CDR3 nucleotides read TGCGCCAGCAACGCGGGATCCCCCGGCAATGAGCAGTTCTCC. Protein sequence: CASNAGSPGNEQFS.

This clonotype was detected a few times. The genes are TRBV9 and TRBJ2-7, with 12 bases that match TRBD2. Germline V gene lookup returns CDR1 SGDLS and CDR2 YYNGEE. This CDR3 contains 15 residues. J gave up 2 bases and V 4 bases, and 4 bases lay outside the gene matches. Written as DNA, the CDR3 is TGTGCCAGCAGCCCTCGGACTAGCGGGACCTACGAGCAGTACTTC. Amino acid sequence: CASSPRTSGTYEQYF.

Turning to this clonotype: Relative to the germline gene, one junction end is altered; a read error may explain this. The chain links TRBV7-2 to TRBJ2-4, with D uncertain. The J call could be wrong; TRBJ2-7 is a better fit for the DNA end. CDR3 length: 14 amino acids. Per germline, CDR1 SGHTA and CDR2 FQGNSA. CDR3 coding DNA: TGTGTCAGCAGCTTGGGTACACTGACCTACGAGCAGTACTTC. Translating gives CVSSLGTLTYEQYF.

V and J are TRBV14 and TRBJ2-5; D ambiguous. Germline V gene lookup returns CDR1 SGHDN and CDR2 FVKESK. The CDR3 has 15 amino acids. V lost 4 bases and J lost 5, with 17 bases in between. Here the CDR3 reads CASSPVSWDHETQYF. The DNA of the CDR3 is TGTGCCAGCAGCCCCGTAAGCTGGGATCACGAGACCCAGTACTTC.

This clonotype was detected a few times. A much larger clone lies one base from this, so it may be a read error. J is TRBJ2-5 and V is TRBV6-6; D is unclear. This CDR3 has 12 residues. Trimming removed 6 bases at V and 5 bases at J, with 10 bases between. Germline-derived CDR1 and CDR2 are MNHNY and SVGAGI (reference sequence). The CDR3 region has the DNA TGTGCCAGCAGGTTTTCTAGGGAGACCCAGTACTTC. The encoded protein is CASRFSRETQYF.

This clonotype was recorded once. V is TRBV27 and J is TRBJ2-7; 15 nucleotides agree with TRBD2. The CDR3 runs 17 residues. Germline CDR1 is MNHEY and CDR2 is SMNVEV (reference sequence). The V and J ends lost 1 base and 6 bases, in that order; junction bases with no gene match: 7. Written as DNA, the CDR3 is TGTGCCAGCAGTTTATGGGGACTAGCGGGAGGTCGGAGCGAGCAGTACTTC. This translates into CASSLWGLAGGRSEQYF.

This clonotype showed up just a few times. DNA for the CDR3: TGCAGTGCTCAGACAGGGACGGAAGAGCAGTACTTC. Translated: CSAQTGTEEQYF. The chain carries TRBV20-1 and TRBJ2-7, with TRBD1 matching 7 bases. The CDR3 sequence is 12 residues long. From germline, CDR1 is DFQATT and CDR2 SNEGSKA (reference sequence). With V trimmed by 5 bases and J by 7 bases, 8 bases remained unmatched.

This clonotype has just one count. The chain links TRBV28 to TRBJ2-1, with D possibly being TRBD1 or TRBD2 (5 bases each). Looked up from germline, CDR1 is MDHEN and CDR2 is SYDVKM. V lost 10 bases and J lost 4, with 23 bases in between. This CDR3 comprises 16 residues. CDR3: CATSGLTSPGYNEQFF. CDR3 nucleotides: TGTGCCACCAGCGGCCTGACCTCACCAGGGTACAATGAGCAGTTCTTC.

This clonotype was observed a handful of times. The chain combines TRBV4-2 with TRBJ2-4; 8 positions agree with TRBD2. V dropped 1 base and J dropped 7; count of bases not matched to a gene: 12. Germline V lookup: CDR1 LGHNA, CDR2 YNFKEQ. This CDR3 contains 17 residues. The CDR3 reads CASSQGGSGEGGNIQYF. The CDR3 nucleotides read TGTGCCAGCAGCCAAGGAGGTAGCGGGGAGGGGGGGAACATTCAGTACTTC.

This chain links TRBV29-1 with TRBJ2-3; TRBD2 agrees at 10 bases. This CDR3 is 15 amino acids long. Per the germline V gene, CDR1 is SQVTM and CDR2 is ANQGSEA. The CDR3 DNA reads TGCAACGTAACTACGACTAGCGGGAGCACAGATACGCAGTATTTT. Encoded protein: CNVTTTSGSTDTQYF.

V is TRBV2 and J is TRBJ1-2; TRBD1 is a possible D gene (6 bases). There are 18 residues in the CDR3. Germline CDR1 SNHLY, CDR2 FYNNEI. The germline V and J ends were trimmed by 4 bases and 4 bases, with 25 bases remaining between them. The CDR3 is CASSGISPWVRDIYGYTF. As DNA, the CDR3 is TGTGCCAGCAGTGGAATTTCGCCATGGGTCAGGGACATCTATGGCTACACCTTC.

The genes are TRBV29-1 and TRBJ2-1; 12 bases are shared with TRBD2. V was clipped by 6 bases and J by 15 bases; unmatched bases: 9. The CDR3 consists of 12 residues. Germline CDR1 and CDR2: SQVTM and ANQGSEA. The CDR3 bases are TGCAGCGTCAGGACTAGCGGGATGGTGTGGTTCTTC. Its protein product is CSVRTSGMVWFF.

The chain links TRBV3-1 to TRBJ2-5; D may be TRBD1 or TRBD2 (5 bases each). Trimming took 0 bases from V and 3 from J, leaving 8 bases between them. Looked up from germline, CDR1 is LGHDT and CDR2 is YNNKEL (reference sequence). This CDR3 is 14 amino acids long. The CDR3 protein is CASSQELGEETQYF. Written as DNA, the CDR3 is TGTGCCAGCAGCCAAGAATTGGGGGAAGAGACCCAGTACTTC.

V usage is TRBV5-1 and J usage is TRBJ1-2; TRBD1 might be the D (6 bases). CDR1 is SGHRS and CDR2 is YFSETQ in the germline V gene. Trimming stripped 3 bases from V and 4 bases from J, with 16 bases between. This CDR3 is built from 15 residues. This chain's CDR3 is CASSWGETGIYGYTF. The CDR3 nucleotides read TGCGCCAGCAGCTGGGGAGAAACAGGGATCTATGGCTACACCTTC.

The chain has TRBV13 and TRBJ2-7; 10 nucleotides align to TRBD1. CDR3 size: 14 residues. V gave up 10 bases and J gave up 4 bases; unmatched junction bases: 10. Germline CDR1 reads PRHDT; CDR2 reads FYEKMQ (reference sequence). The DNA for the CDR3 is TGTGCCACCAGTTCGGGACAGGGGTATTACGAGCAGTACTTC. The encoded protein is CATSSGQGYYEQYF.